A single sample gave rise to the 31 T cell receptor beta chains below, sequenced in a study of blood T cell repertoires in COVID-19. TCRdb keeps only in-frame clones here, not all; method: immunoSEQ multiplex PCR. The repertoire holds 50,000 or so clones, with over 75% as singletons. What was sequenced was peripheral blood. The receptors shown here come from a man aged 35-49 years with active COVID-19.

The chain carries TRBV7-8 and TRBJ1-5; 10 bases map to TRBD1. The V gene end was trimmed by 7 bases and the J gene end by 3 bases; junction bases not matched to a gene: 12. CDR1 is SGHVS and CDR2 is FQNEAQ in the germline V gene. The CDR3 covers 17 residues. The chain's CDR3 is CASTQNRDRGNNQPQHF. The CDR3 nucleotides are TGTGCCAGCACTCAAAACCGGGACAGGGGAAACAATCAGCCCCAGCATTTT. Combining the CDR3 with reference TRBV7-8 and TRBJ1-5 gives the whole variable domain GAGVSQSPRYKVAKRGQDVALRCDPISGHVSLFWYQQALGQGPEFLTYFQNEAQLDKSGLPSDRFFAERPEGSVSTLKIQRTQQEDSAVYLCASTQNRDRGNNQPQHFGDGTRLSIL.

This chain uses TRBV19 with TRBJ1-1; D gene unclear. The CDR3 runs to 15 residues. Germline V lookup: CDR1 LNHDA, CDR2 SQIVND (reference sequence). V lost 5 bases, J lost 4 bases, and 17 bases lay in between. CDR3 sequence: CASSPMEGVSTEAFF. DNA for the CDR3: TGTGCCAGTAGTCCCATGGAGGGTGTGAGCACTGAAGCTTTCTTT.

V usage is TRBV7-9 and J usage is TRBJ1-5; TRBD1 matches at 8 bases. CDR1 and CDR2 from the germline V gene are SEHNR and FQNEAQ (reference sequence). The V and J ends lost 0 bases and 7 bases, in that order; junction bases with no gene match: 11. The length of the CDR3 is 17 residues. CDR3 nucleotides: TGTGCCAGCAGCTTAGCTCATTTGACAGGGGATGAACAGCCCCAGCATTTT. Amino acids: CASSLAHLTGDEQPQHF.

The rearrangement uses TRBV5-4 and TRBJ1-2, with a weak D call TRBD1 (5 bases). V was trimmed by 1 base and J by 0 bases, leaving 16 bases between them. CDR3 length: 17 residues. Looked up from germline, CDR1 is SGHNT and CDR2 is YYREEE (reference sequence). CDR3 DNA sequence: TGTGCCAGCAGCTTGTGGGGGGGTCAAGAAGCTAACTATGGCTACACCTTC. It specifies CASSLWGGQEANYGYTF.

This clone has just a few counts. This chain uses TRBV7-3 with TRBJ1-1, with D tentatively TRBD1 (5 bases). Germline loops: CDR1 SGHTA, CDR2 FQGTGA. V shed 2 bases and J shed 5 bases, with 12 bases lying between them. This CDR3 is 14 amino acids long. CDR3 loop: CASSLQGRTTEAFF. The CDR3 DNA sequence: TGTGCCAGCAGCTTACAGGGTAGGACGACTGAAGCTTTCTTT. The variable domain in full, completed from reference TRBV7-3 and TRBJ1-1, reads GAGVSQTPSNKVTEKGKYVELRCDPISGHTALYWYRQSLGQGPEFLIYFQGTGAADDSGLPNDRFFAVRPEGSVSTLKIQRTERGDSAVYLCASSLQGRTTEAFFGQGTRLTVV.

The genes are TRBV6-2 or TRBV6-3 and TRBJ2-1, with TRBD2 matching over 10 bases. Germline loops: CDR1 MNHEY, CDR2 SVGEGT. The CDR3 covers 14 residues. With V trimmed by 3 bases and J by 6 bases, 2 bases remained unmatched. The CDR3 reads CASSYLAGANEQFF. In DNA form, the CDR3 reads TGTGCCAGCAGTTATCTAGCGGGAGCCAATGAGCAGTTCTTC.

This chain uses TRBV30 with TRBJ1-5, with D possibly TRBD1 on 5 matching bases. The CDR3 runs to 13 residues. V was trimmed by 3 bases and J by 9 bases, leaving 15 bases between them. Germline CDR1 and CDR2: GTSNPN and SVGIG (reference sequence). CDR3 sequence: CAWSGGVEGPQHF. CDR3 sequence (DNA): TGTGCCTGGAGCGGGGGGGTCGAGGGGCCCCAGCATTTT.

The rearrangement links TRBV6-5 to TRBJ2-7; TRBD1 is a possible D gene (6 bases). The CDR3 spans 16 residues. CDR1 and CDR2 (germline): MNHEY, SVGAGI. The V end was cut by 0 bases, the J end by 2 bases, with 14 bases between. CDR3: CASSYSTGQLTYEQYF. DNA of the CDR3: TGTGCCAGCAGTTACTCGACAGGACAGCTTACCTACGAGCAGTACTTC.

The chain links TRBV30 to TRBJ1-5; a possible D gene is TRBD1 (6 bases). This CDR3 has 14 amino acids. Germline V gene sequence: CDR1 GTSNPN, CDR2 SVGIG (reference sequence). V dropped 3 bases and J dropped 4 bases, with 13 bases sitting between them. CDR3 coding DNA: TGTGCCTGGAGCGGAGACAGGACAAATCAGCCCCAGCATTTT. The encoded protein is CAWSGDRTNQPQHF.

The chain carries TRBV7-3 and TRBJ2-1; 9 nucleotides match TRBD2. The CDR3 contains 15 residues. Germline values: CDR1 SGHTA, CDR2 FQGTGA. V was clipped by 2 bases and J by 10 bases; unmatched bases: 9. DNA for the CDR3: TGTGCCAGCAGCTTAGCGGGAGGGCCGACGGGAGAGCAGTTCTTC. This gives the protein CASSLAGGPTGEQFF.

The chain has TRBV6-6 and TRBJ1-5, with D possibly being TRBD1 (6 bases). Germline loops: CDR1 MNHNY, CDR2 SVGAGI (reference sequence). V was shortened by 7 bases and J by 9 bases, with 19 bases between the two germline ends. This CDR3 spans 14 amino acids. CDR3 nucleotides: TGTGCCAGCACCCAGGGGAGTCTAGGGTCGCCCCAGCATTTT. Amino acid sequence: CASTQGSLGSPQHF.

V is TRBV20-1 and J is TRBJ2-5; D is unresolved. This CDR3 has 11 amino acids. V was trimmed by 3 bases and J by 3 bases, leaving 5 bases between them. CDR1 and CDR2 (germline): DFQATT, SNEGSKA (reference sequence). The DNA for the CDR3 is TGCAGTGCTAGTCCTAAAGAGACCCAGTACTTC. Amino acid sequence: CSASPKETQYF.

The V gene is TRBV6-5, the J gene TRBJ1-2, with D tentatively TRBD1 (5 bases). The CDR3 covers 13 residues. V dropped 7 bases and J dropped 8 bases, with 17 bases sitting between them. Germline V gene data show CDR1 as MNHEY and CDR2 as SVGAGI. CDR3 region: CASNRGEVEGYTF. The CDR3 DNA sequence: TGTGCCAGCAACCGGGGGGAAGTTGAGGGCTACACCTTC.

The chain couples TRBV2 to TRBJ1-6; D remains ambiguous. This CDR3 is 14 amino acids long. V was clipped by 3 bases and J by 9 bases, with 12 bases between them. CDR1 and CDR2 (germline): SNHLY, FYNNEI. The CDR3 reads CASSEIGPGSPLHF. In DNA form, the CDR3 reads TGTGCCAGCAGTGAGATAGGTCCGGGTTCACCCCTCCACTTT. Together with reference TRBV2 and TRBJ1-6, the CDR3 gives the full variable domain: EPEVTQTPSHQVTQMGQEVILRCVPISNHLYFYWYRQILGQKVEFLVSFYNNEISEKSEIFDDQFSVERPDGSNFTLKIRSTKLEDSAMYFCASSEIGPGSPLHFGNGTRLTVT.

The V and J genes are TRBV4-1 and TRBJ2-1; D is perhaps TRBD1 (6 bases). Germline CDR1 and CDR2: MGHRA and YSYEKL. This CDR3 region has 14 residues. Trimming took 2 bases from V and 5 from J, leaving 10 bases between them. The CDR3 region is CASSQYQGHNEQFF. CDR3 in DNA: TGCGCCAGCAGCCAATACCAGGGGCACAATGAGCAGTTCTTC.

The V and J genes are TRBV10-1 and TRBJ2-3, with D maybe TRBD1 (5 bases). Trimming shortened V by 6 bases and J by 0 bases, and 7 bases separated the two germline ends. The germline V gene encodes CDR1 WNHNN and CDR2 SYGVQD (reference sequence). CDR3 length: 13 residues. The CDR3 region has the DNA TGCGCCAGCAGCAGGGCTAGCACAGATACGCAGTATTTT. This encodes CASSRASTDTQYF.

The chain recombines TRBV25-1 with TRBJ1-6; TRBD1 matches 7 bases. The J segment lost 14 bases and the V segment lost 3 bases, leaving 4 bases of the junction unmatched. In germline, CDR1 is MGHDK, CDR2 SYGVNS. The CDR3 is 12 residues long. CDR3 loop: CASSETGFTLHF. CDR3 bases: TGTGCCAGCAGTGAGACAGGGTTCACCCTCCACTTT.

The rearrangement joins TRBV9 to TRBJ2-1; the D gene is possibly TRBD2 (6 bases). The CDR3 runs to 17 residues. Germline CDR1 is SGDLS and CDR2 is YYNGEE. Trimming cost V 0 bases and J 5 bases, with 18 bases left between them. CDR3 in amino acids: CASSVVSRGGIHNEQFF. The CDR3 DNA reads as TGTGCCAGCAGCGTAGTGTCACGTGGCGGGATCCACAATGAGCAGTTCTTC.

V gene TRBV28 combines with J gene TRBJ2-7; D perhaps matches TRBD1 (6 bases). Germline assignment: CDR1 MDHEN and CDR2 SYDVKM. The V gene lost 6 bases and the J gene lost 4 bases, with 16 bases spanning the gap. The CDR3 consists of 14 residues. The CDR3 bases are TGTGCCAGCAGCGAGGGGGTGCGCGAGTACGAGCAGTACTTC. It specifies CASSEGVREYEQYF.

The chain carries TRBV7-8 and TRBJ2-1; 9 bases fit TRBD2. Per the germline V gene, CDR1 is SGHVS and CDR2 is FQNEAQ. The CDR3 is made up of 13 amino acids. V lost 9 bases to trimming and J lost 0 bases; unmatched junction nucleotides: 0. CDR3 DNA: TGTGCCAGTAGCGGGAGCTCCTACAATGAGCAGTTCTTC. Protein product: CASSGSSYNEQFF.

The chain links TRBV11-2 to TRBJ2-4, with TRBD1 matching over 10 bases. V was clipped by 2 bases and J by 7 bases; unmatched bases: 5. CDR3 length equals 15 residues. Germline CDR1 reads SGHAT; CDR2 reads FQNNGV. In DNA, the CDR3 is TGTGCCAGCAGCTTACAAGCGGGACAGGGGAACATTCAGTACTTC. As protein: CASSLQAGQGNIQYF.

V usage is TRBV10-3 and J usage is TRBJ1-1; D might be TRBD1 (6 bases). The CDR3 is 16 residues long. The ends were cut back, 2 bases at V and 6 bases at J, with 19 bases in the middle. The germline V gene has CDR1 ENHRY and CDR2 SYGVKD. The CDR3 loop reads CAISERGGEAGAEAFF. CDR3 in DNA: TGTGCCATCAGTGAGAGGGGGGGAGAGGCCGGGGCTGAAGCTTTCTTT.

The chain joins TRBV4-1 to TRBJ1-2, with D maybe TRBD1 (6 bases). Germline V gene data show CDR1 as MGHRA and CDR2 as YSYEKL. Trimming took off 6 bases at V and 6 bases at J, with 17 bases between the two ends. The CDR3 length is 14 residues. CDR3 DNA: TGCGCCAGCAGTCAGAGGGGGATCAGGGATGGCTACACCTTC. It yields the protein CASSQRGIRDGYTF.

The CDR3 DNA reads TGTGCCAGCAGTCTCCTTGGGGCTAGCGGGGGAGTCGATACGCAGTATTTT. It translates to CASSLLGASGGVDTQYF. This sequence joins TRBV27 and TRBJ2-3, with 10 bases fitting TRBD2. The V gene end was trimmed by 5 bases and the J gene end by 6 bases; junction bases not matched to a gene: 14. The CDR3 extends over 17 amino acids. Looked up from germline, CDR1 is MNHEY and CDR2 is SMNVEV (reference sequence).

The chain carries TRBV28 and TRBJ1-1, with TRBD1 identical over 7 bases. The trim removed 5 bases at V and 7 bases at J, leaving 4 bases unmatched. This CDR3 contains 12 residues. Germline V gene data show CDR1 as MDHEN and CDR2 as SYDVKM. CDR3 sequence reads: CASSLRGREAFF. The CDR3 DNA sequence: TGTGCCAGCAGTCTGAGGGGGCGTGAAGCTTTCTTT.

This clone has a handful of counts. V and J are TRBV5-4 and TRBJ2-7, with TRBD2 identical over 8 bases. In germline, CDR1 is SGHNT, CDR2 YYREEE (reference sequence). J was trimmed by 1 base and V by 4 bases; bases with no gene match: 7. The CDR3 sequence is 15 residues long. CDR3 residues: CASSAATSGSYEQYF. Written as DNA, the CDR3 is TGTGCCAGCAGCGCCGCCACTAGCGGTTCCTACGAGCAGTACTTC.

Concerning this clone itself: Additional DNA sequences in this sample encode the identical CDR3. V gene TRBV24-1 combines with J gene TRBJ2-1, with TRBD2 matching 11 bases. The CDR3 contains 16 residues. Per the germline V gene, CDR1 is KGHDR and CDR2 is SFDVKD. V was clipped by 1 base and J by 3 bases; unmatched bases: 1. This CDR3 reads CATSDLGTSGYNEQFF. CDR3 nucleotides: TGTGCCACCAGTGATTTAGGGACTAGCGGCTACAATGAGCAGTTCTTC.

The chain joins TRBV28 to TRBJ1-2, with 8 nucleotides matching TRBD1. The V and J ends lost 2 bases and 5 bases, in that order; junction bases with no gene match: 1. Germline CDR1 reads MDHEN; CDR2 reads SYDVKM. This CDR3 spans 13 amino acids. The CDR3 reads CASSLTGGYGYTF. CDR3 DNA sequence: TGTGCCAGCAGTTTAACAGGGGGGTATGGCTACACCTTC.

This chain connects TRBV11-2 to TRBJ2-3; D not certain. Germline CDR1 reads SGHAT; CDR2 reads FQNNGV. There are 10 residues in the CDR3. Trimming pared 5 bases from V and 7 bases from J, leaving 4 bases between. CDR3 region: CASSQNTQYF. Here the CDR3 DNA reads TGTGCCAGCAGCCAGAATACGCAGTATTTT.

The rearrangement joins TRBV5-1 to TRBJ2-7, with D perhaps TRBD1 (6 bases). This CDR3 has 17 residues. Trimming removed 5 bases at V and 3 bases at J, with 24 bases between. The germline V gene encodes CDR1 SGHRS and CDR2 YFSETQ. The CDR3 coding sequence is TGCGCCAGCAGGAGGGGCCTCACGACAGGCTTAGACTACGAGCAGTACTTC. Translation: CASRRGLTTGLDYEQYF.

The CDR3 nucleotides read TGCGCCAGCAGCCCGGGACAGGGGAAGGGCAATCAGCCCCAGCATTTT. It specifies CASSPGQGKGNQPQHF. The chain uses TRBV4-1 and TRBJ1-5; 10 bases agree with TRBD1. The CDR3 contains 16 residues. Trimming removed 4 bases from V and 2 bases from J; junction bases left unmatched: 5. CDR1 and CDR2 (germline): MGHRA, YSYEKL.